A selection of T cell receptor beta chains follows, all from one sample in a study of metastatic and nonmetastatic thyroid tumors. TCRdb re-called the PCR reads through MiXCR. This sample has about 13,000 clones, with around a quarter found just once. Sequencing input: blood. These receptors were collected from a female donor with papillary thyroid cancer or a benign thyroid nodule (not recorded which). Some clones in this sample may be carry-over from other donors' samples. The CDR3 runs from the conserved cysteine through the conserved F or W. The D gene is left open where the match is weak. Clone size is not always given. Where it is, it says once, few, many or a class for expanded clones.

NA	NA	TRBV30	TRBJ1-1	CAWSVALGGDNDFF	TGTGCCTGGAGTGTAGCCCTAGGTGGCGATAATGATTTCTTT
TRBD1	medium-sized	TRBV10-3	TRBJ1-5	CAISSGTGSNQPQHF	TGTGCCATCAGCTCCGGGACAGGGAGCAATCAGCCCCAGCATTTT
NA	many	TRBV29-1	TRBJ2-1	CSAKDLLSGNEQFF	TGCAGCGCCAAAGATTTACTCTCCGGGAATGAGCAGTTCTTC
NA	many	TRBV29-1	TRBJ2-1	CSVVGYNEQFF	TGCAGCGTTGTCGGATACAATGAGCAGTTCTTC
NA	NA	TRBV5-4	TRBJ2-7	CASKDPSSYEQYF	TGTGCCAGCAAGGACCCGAGCTCCTACGAGCAGTACTTC
NA	NA	TRBV6-1	TRBJ1-6	CACTEEQGSSPLHF	TGTGCCTGCACTGAAGAGCAGGGAAGTTCACCCCTCCACTTT
TRBD1	NA	TRBV12-3/TRBV12-4	TRBJ1-6	CASSVEGNRDRFLASPLHF	TGTGCCAGCAGTGTAGAAGGGAACCGGGACAGGTTTTTGGCCTCACCCCTCCACTTT
NA	few	TRBV6-1	TRBJ2-7	CASRLSERQAISYEQYF	TGTGCCAGCAGACTGTCTGAACGACAGGCGATCTCCTACGAGCAGTACTTC
NA	many	TRBV11-2	TRBJ1-1	CASSLGGGEAFF	TGTGCCAGCAGCTTAGGGGGAGGAGAAGCTTTCTTT
NA	NA	TRBV2	TRBJ2-1	CASNRDTPANEQFF	TGTGCCAGCAATCGAGACACTCCAGCCAATGAGCAGTTCTTC
NA	NA	TRBV6-1	TRBJ1-2	CASSGSDYGYTF	TGTGCCAGCTCAGGGTCGGACTATGGCTACACCTTC
NA	NA	TRBV2	TRBJ2-3	CASGGGDTDTQYF	TGTGCCAGCGGGGGTGGGGACACAGATACTCAGTATTTT
TRBD2	many	TRBV4-1	TRBJ2-5	CASSPLWGGRAQVQETQYF	TGCGCCAGCAGCCCGCTTTGGGGCGGGAGGGCCCAGGTTCAGGAGACCCAGTACTTC
TRBD1	few	TRBV28	TRBJ1-5	CASSATGTGSNQPQHF	TGTGCCAGCAGTGCAACCGGGACAGGGAGCAATCAGCCCCAGCATTTT
NA	NA	TRBV30	TRBJ2-7	CAWVRGHGNEQYF	TGTGCCTGGGTCCGGGGGCATGGAAACGAGCAGTACTTC
NA	many	TRBV5-1	TRBJ1-4	CASSLAQGIYEKLFF	TGCGCCAGCAGCTTGGCGCAGGGGATATATGAAAAACTGTTTTTT
NA	medium-sized	TRBV28	TRBJ2-1	CASSLSYLGLHDEQFF	TGTGCCAGCAGTTTATCGTACCTCGGGCTTCACGATGAGCAGTTCTTC
NA	many	TRBV3-1	TRBJ1-4	CASSQRSPNEKLFF	TGTGCCAGCAGCCAACGCAGCCCTAATGAAAAACTGTTTTTT
NA	many	TRBV6-4	TRBJ2-7	CASSYEQYF	TGTGCCAGCTCCTACGAGCAGTACTTC
NA	many	TRBV2	TRBJ2-3	CASRGDFYTDTQYF	TGTGCCAGCAGGGGGGACTTCTACACAGATACGCAGTATTTT
NA	medium-sized	TRBV28	TRBJ1-4	CASSLQLGGWVEKLFF	TGTGCCAGCAGTCTTCAACTGGGGGGGTGGGTTGAAAAACTGTTTTTT
NA	many	TRBV7-6	TRBJ2-3	CASSQGRADTQYF	TGTGCCAGCAGCCAGGGCCGGGCTGATACGCAGTATTTT
TRBD2	many	TRBV7-3	TRBJ2-6	CASSLRGRLAGSPGANVLTF	TGTGCCAGCAGCTTAAGGGGACGACTAGCGGGGAGTCCTGGGGCCAACGTCCTGACTTTC
TRBD2	medium-sized	TRBV10-1	TRBJ2-7	CASSGLAGSYEQYF	TGCGCCAGCAGTGGACTAGCGGGGTCCTACGAGCAGTACTTC
NA	medium-sized	TRBV28	TRBJ1-1	CASSLHRVGRSGAFF	TGTGCCAGCAGTTTGCACCGGGTTGGACGTTCCGGAGCTTTCTTT
NA	many	TRBV7-6	TRBJ1-4	CASSLSGGTNEKLFF	TGTGCCAGCAGCTTATCTGGGGGAACTAATGAAAAACTGTTTTTT
TRBD1	many	TRBV11-1	TRBJ1-2	CASSAGTGGLGGYTF	TGTGCCAGCAGCGCGGGGACAGGGGGCCTCGGCGGCTACACCTTC
NA	few	TRBV7-9	TRBJ1-1	CASGQEVGQAFF	TGTGCCAGCGGCCAAGAAGTGGGGCAAGCTTTCTTT
TRBD1	many	TRBV20-1	TRBJ2-4	CSAPGQLAKNIQYF	TGCAGTGCTCCGGGACAGCTAGCCAAAAACATTCAGTACTTC
NA	many	TRBV9	TRBJ1-2	CASSPPQGLGGYTF	TGTGCCAGCAGCCCGCCCCAGGGGCTTGGAGGCTACACCTTC
TRBD1	many	TRBV7-6	TRBJ2-7	CASSGATGVYEQYF	TGTGCCAGCAGCGGGGCGACAGGGGTTTACGAGCAGTACTTC
TRBD2	many	TRBV30	TRBJ2-2	CAWYPSLAGVSGELFF	TGTGCCTGGTATCCCTCACTAGCGGGAGTATCCGGGGAGCTGTTTTTT